This T cell receptor beta chain appears in the sequencing data of a study of early T cells in non-severe SARS-CoV-2 infection. Whole-study findings and limits: VDJdb matching skewed toward anti-spike CD8 responses, missing private and CD4 specificities.

This clonotype came up many times. The antigen is not known. The protocol attached unique molecular identifiers to individual cDNA molecules. TCRdb reanalysed the 5' RACE reads using MiXCR and keeps one entry per CDR3 protein. The sample records some 97,000 distinct CDR3 sequences, 8% to 13% being singletons. V dropped 0 bases and J dropped 4 bases, with 10 bases sitting between them. CDR1 and CDR2 (germline): MNHEY, SVGAGI. This CDR3 region has 16 residues. The sample here was whole blood, taken at baseline. The chain joins TRBV6-5 to TRBJ1-6; the D is unclear. This sequence originates from an adult who was a healthcare worker with PCR-confirmed SARS-CoV-2 infection or an uninfected control (not recorded which). DNA of the CDR3: TGTGCCAGCAGTTACTCCCCGGTGCCATATAATTCACCCCTCCACTTT. The encoded protein is CASSYSPVPYNSPLHF.